This T cell receptor (beta chain) was obtained from a study of control samples from healthy donors and cancer patients. This clone is a singleton in its sample. CDR1 and CDR2 (germline): MNHEY, SVGAGI. After removal of 5 bases from V and 0 bases from J, the junction contained 2 bases not matched to a gene. The CDR3 runs to 14 residues. Data came from immunoSEQ multiplex PCR; TCRdb stores just in-frame clones and leaves some out. The sample yields 99,000 or so clones, roughly four fifths seen once. This clonotype was sampled from a man aged 55-75 years in good health. The sample comprised blood. The chain links TRBV6-5 to TRBJ1-2, with 8 positions matching TRBD1. CDR3 region: CASSRDRTNYGYTF. DNA for the CDR3: TGTGCCAGCAGTAGGGACAGGACTAACTATGGCTACACCTTC.